This T cell receptor beta chain comes out of a study of T cell responses to AZD1222 COVID-19 vaccine. Study results and caveats: At baseline, seropositivity was found in only a handful of AZD1222 recipients. Spike was spanned by vaccine-associated CD4 TCRs, with dominance at 160-218 and 743-854. Mostly white British, mostly female donors; authors suggested clonal diversity may be underestimated.

Per the germline V gene, CDR1 is MNHNS and CDR2 is SASEGT. V was trimmed by 7 bases and J by 2 bases, leaving 17 bases between them. The CDR3 is made up of 15 amino acids. Analysis merged second doses at about 4 or about 12 weeks. TCRdb's table, derived via immunoSEQ multiplex PCR, lists solely in-frame clones and lacks some. In the table there are some 79,000 clones, 75% to 90% of which are singletons. Regarding this clone: Its antigen is as yet unknown.

Sequencing was performed on peripheral blood, taken 28 days after the second AZD1222 dose. The chain recombines TRBV6-1 with TRBJ1-1; D unclear. The source is an adult who received the AZD1222 COVID-19 vaccine. This CDR3 is CASTMDFVGNTEAFF. The DNA for the CDR3 is TGTGCCAGCACGATGGACTTCGTGGGTAACACTGAAGCTTTCTTT.